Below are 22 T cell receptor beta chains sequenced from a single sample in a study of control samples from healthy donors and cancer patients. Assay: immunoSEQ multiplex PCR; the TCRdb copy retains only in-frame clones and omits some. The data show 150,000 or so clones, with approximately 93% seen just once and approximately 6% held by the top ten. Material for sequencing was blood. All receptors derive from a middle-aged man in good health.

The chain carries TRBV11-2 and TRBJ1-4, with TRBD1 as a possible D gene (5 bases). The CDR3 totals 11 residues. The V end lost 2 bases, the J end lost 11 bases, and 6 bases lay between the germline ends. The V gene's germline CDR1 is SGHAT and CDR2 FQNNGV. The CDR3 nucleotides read TGTGCCAGCAGCTTACGGGGGAAACTGTTTTTT. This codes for CASSLRGKLFF. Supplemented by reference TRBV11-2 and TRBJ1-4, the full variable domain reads EAGVAQSPRYKIIEKRQSVAFWCNPISGHATLYWYQQILGQGPKLLIQFQNNGVVDDSQLPKDRFSAERLKGVDSTLKIQPAKLEDSAVYLCASSLRGKLFFGSGTQLSVL.

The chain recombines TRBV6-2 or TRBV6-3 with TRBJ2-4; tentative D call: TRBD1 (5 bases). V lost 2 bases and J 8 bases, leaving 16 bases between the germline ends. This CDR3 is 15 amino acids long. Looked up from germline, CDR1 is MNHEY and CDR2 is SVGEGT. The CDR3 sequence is CASSYPPRGGDIQYF. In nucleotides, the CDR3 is TGTGCCAGCAGTTACCCCCCTAGGGGTGGGGACATTCAGTACTTC.

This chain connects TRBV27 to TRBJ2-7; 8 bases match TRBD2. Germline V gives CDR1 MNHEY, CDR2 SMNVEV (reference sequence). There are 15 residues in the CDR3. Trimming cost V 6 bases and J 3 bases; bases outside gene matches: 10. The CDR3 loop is CASRSTSGRVYEQYF. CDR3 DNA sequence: TGTGCCAGCAGGTCTACTAGCGGCAGAGTCTACGAGCAGTACTTC.

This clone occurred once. In nucleotides, the CDR3 is TGTGCCAGTAGTATTCCGGGACAGCGAGAGTACGAGCAGTACTTC. Residues: CASSIPGQREYEQYF. The chain carries TRBV19 and TRBJ2-7; 7 bases are a match to TRBD1. The germline gives CDR1 LNHDA, CDR2 SQIVND (reference sequence). The V gene end was trimmed by 3 bases and the J gene end by 4 bases; junction bases not matched to a gene: 9. The CDR3 runs 15 residues.

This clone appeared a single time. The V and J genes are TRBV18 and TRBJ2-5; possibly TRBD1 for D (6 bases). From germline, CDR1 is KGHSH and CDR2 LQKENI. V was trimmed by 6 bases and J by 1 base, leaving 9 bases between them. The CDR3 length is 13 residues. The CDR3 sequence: CASSQGPQETQYF. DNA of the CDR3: TGTGCCAGCTCCCAGGGGCCCCAAGAGACCCAGTACTTC.

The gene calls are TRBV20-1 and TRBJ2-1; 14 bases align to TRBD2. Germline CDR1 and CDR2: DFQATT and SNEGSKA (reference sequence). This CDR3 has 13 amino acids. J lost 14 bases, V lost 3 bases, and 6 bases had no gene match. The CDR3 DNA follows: TGCAGTGCTAGTGCGACTAGCGGGGGGGAGGAGTTCTTC. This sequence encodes CSASATSGGEEFF.

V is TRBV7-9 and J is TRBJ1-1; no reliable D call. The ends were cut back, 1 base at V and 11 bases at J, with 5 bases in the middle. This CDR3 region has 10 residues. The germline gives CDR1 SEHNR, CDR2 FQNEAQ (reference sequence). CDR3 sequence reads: CASSLGRAFF. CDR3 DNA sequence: TGTGCCAGCAGCTTAGGTCGGGCTTTCTTT.

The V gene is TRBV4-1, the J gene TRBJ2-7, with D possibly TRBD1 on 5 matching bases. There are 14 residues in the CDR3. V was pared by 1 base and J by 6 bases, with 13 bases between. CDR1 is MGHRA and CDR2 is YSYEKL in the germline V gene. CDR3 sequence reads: CASSQGQQAGEQYF. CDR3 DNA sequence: TGCGCCAGCAGCCAAGGGCAACAGGCTGGCGAGCAGTACTTC.

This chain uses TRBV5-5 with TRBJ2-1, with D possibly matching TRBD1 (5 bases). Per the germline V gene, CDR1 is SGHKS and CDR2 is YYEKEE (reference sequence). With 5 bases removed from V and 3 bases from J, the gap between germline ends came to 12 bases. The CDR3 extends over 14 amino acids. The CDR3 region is CASSFTGHYNEQFF. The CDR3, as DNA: TGTGCCAGCAGTTTCACAGGACACTACAATGAGCAGTTCTTC.

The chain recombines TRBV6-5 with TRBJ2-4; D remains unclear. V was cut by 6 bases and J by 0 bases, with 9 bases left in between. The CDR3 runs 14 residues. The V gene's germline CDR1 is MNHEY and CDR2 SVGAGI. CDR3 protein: CASRAELAKNIQYF. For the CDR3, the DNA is TGTGCCAGCAGGGCGGAACTAGCCAAAAACATTCAGTACTTC.

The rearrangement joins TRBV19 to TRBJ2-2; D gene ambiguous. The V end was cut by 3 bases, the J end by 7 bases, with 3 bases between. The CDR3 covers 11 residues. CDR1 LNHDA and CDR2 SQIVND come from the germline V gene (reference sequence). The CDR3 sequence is CASSMSGELFF. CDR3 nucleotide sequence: TGTGCCAGTAGTATGAGCGGGGAGCTGTTTTTT.

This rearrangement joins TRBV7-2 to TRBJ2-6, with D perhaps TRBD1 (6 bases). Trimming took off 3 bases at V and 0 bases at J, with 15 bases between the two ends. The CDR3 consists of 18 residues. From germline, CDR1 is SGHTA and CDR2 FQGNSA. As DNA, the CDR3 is TGTGCCAGCAGCTTTAGGGGGACACGCTACTCTGGGGCCAACGTCCTGACTTTC. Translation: CASSFRGTRYSGANVLTF. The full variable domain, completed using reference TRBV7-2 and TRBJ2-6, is GAGVSQSPSNKVTEKGKDVELRCDPISGHTALYWYRQSLGQGLEFLIYFQGNSAPDKSGLPSDRFSAERTGGSVSTLTIQRTQQEDSAVYLCASSFRGTRYSGANVLTFGAGSRLTVL.

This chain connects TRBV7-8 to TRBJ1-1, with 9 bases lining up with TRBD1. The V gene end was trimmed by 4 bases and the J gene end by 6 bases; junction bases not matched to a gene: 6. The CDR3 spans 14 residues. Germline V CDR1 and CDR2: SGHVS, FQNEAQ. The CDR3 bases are TGTGCCAGCAGCTCACCCGGGACAGGGCCTGAAGCTTTCTTT. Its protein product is CASSSPGTGPEAFF.

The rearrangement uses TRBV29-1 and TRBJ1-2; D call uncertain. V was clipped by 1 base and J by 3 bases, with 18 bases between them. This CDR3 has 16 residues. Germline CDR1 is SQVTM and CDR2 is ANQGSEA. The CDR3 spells CSVEGFGKGKYYGYTF. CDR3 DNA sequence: TGCAGCGTTGAAGGGTTTGGGAAGGGCAAATACTATGGCTACACCTTC. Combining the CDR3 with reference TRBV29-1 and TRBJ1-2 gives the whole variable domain SAVISQKPSRDICQRGTSLTIQCQVDSQVTMMFWYRQQPGQSLTLIATANQGSEATYESGFVIDKFPISRPNLTFSTLTVSNMSPEDSSIYLCSVEGFGKGKYYGYTFGSGTRLTVV.

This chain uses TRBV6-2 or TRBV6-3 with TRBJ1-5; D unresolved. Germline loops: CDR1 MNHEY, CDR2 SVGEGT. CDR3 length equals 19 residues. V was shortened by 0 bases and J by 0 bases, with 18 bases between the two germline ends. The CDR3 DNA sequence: TGTGCCAGCAGTTACTCGTCGATAAGCCCGTTTTATAGCAATCAGCCCCAGCATTTT. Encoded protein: CASSYSSISPFYSNQPQHF.

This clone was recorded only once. For the CDR3, the DNA is TGTGCCAGCAGCCCCCAGAGGGAGCTATGGGCTTTCTTT. This translates into CASSPQRELWAFF. The chain is built from TRBV7-9 and TRBJ1-1; no clear D. Germline lookup yields CDR1 SEHNR and CDR2 FQNEAQ (reference sequence). CDR3 length: 13 amino acids. The germline V and J ends were trimmed by 5 bases and 11 bases, with 18 bases remaining between them.

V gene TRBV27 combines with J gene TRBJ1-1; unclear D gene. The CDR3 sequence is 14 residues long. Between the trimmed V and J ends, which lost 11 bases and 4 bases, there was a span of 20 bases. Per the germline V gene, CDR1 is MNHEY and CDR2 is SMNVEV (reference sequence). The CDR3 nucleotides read TGTGCCGCCAAATCCAGACTTCTGGGCACTGAAGCTTTCTTT. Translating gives CAAKSRLLGTEAFF.

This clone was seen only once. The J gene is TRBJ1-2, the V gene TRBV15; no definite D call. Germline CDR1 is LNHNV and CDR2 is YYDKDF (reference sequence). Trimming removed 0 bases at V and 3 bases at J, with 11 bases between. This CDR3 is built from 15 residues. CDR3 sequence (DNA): TGTGCCACCAGCAGAGATGTATCCCGGTACTATGGCTACACCTTC. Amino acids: CATSRDVSRYYGYTF.

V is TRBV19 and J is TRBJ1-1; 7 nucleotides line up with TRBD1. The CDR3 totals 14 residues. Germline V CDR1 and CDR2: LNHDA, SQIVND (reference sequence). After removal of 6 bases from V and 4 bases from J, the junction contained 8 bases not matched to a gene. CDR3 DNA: TGTGCCAGTAGACAGGACAGGAGGCCCACTGAAGCTTTCTTT. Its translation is CASRQDRRPTEAFF.

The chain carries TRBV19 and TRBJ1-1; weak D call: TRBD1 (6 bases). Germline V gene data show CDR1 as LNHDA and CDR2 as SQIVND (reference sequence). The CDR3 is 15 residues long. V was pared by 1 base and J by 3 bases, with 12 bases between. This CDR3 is CASSIVGAWDTEAFF. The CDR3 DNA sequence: TGTGCCAGTAGTATAGTGGGGGCATGGGACACTGAAGCTTTCTTT.

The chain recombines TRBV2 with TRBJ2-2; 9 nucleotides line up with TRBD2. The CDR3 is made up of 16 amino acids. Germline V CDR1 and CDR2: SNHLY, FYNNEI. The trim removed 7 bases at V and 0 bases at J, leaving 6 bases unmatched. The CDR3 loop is CASTTAGGPNTGELFF. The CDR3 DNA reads TGTGCCAGCACCACAGCGGGGGGCCCGAACACCGGGGAGCTGTTTTTT.

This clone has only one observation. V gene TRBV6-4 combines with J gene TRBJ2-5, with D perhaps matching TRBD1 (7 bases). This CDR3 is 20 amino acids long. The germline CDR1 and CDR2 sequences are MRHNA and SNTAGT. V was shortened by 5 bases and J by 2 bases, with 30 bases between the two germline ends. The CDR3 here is CASSCNTGEVGVWRQETQYF. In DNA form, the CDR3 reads TGTGCCAGCAGTTGCAACACAGGGGAGGTCGGAGTATGGCGGCAAGAGACCCAGTACTTC.